The clone carrying this T cell receptor (beta chain) was recorded many times. The antigen remains unidentified. The data originate from a study of T cell repertoires in cytomegalovirus infection. Study context: In public TCR beta signatures, there were indications of both CMV infection and matching HLA type. Whole-study results and caveats: The ex vivo response was dominated by HLA-C-restricted CMV-specific TCR beta clonotypes.

J gave up 8 bases and V 3 bases, and 7 bases lay outside the gene matches. The CDR3 totals 14 residues. Using its own MiXCR run on the reads, TCRdb lists one record per CDR3 protein. This sample has about 740,000 distinct CDR3 sequences, with roughly 35% found just once. The sample consisted of PBMCs. This receptor was identified in a human donor in good health (CMV status not recorded). Some clones in this sample may be carry-over from other donors' samples. The V gene is TRBV12-3 or TRBV12-4, the J gene TRBJ2-1; 7 bases agree with TRBD2. This chain's CDR3 is CASSLRGFADEQFF. In nucleotides, the CDR3 is TGTGCCAGCAGTTTGCGGGGGTTTGCCGATGAGCAGTTCTTC.